Listed here is a single T cell receptor beta chain. CDR1 and CDR2 from the germline V gene are SQVTM and ANQGSEA. There are 13 residues in the CDR3. Trimming pared 2 bases from V and 0 bases from J, leaving 7 bases between. The authors plated about 200,000 CFSE-labeled responder cells with about 200,000 irradiated, violet-dye-labeled stimulator cells. The data were produced by immunoSEQ multiplex PCR, yet TCRdb's version contains in-frame clones alone and is incomplete. The sample lists over 6,500 clones, around 22% occurring once. This specimen belongs to a study of graft-versus-host responses after intestinal transplantation. In the study overall: Multivisceral, liver-intestinal, or isolated intestinal transplants were given to recipients.

Study results and limitations: Some GvH clones appeared in ileal mucosa or blood before recipient bone marrow.

The chain has TRBV29-1 and TRBJ1-1; D gene ambiguous. This receptor was taken from a human patient who was an organ donor for intestinal transplantation. Sequencing used alloreactive CD8+ T cells from a mixed lymphocyte reaction culture, obtained before transplantation. Subset given: CFSE-low proliferating T cells sorted from roughly six-day pre-transplant mixed lymphocyte reaction (GvH or HvG direction). The CDR3: CSVERVLNTEAFF. CDR3 DNA: TGCAGCGTTGAACGGGTGCTGAACACTGAAGCTTTCTTT.